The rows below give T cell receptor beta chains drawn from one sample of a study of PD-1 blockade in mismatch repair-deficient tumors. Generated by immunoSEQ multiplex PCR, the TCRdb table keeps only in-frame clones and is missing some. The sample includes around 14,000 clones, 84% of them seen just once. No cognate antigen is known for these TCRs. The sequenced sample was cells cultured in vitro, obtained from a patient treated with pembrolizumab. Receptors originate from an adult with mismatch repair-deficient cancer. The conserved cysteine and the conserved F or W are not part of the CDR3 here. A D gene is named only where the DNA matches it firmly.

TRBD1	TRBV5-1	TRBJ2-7	ASQDGQGGTYEQY
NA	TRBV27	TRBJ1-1	ASRWNTEAF
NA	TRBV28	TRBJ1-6	ASSLLSPGFQNSPLH
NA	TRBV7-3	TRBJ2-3	ASSSVSTDTQY
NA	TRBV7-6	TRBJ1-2	ASSFLQEPNYGYT
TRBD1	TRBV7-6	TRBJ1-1	ASSLSQGAMNTEAF
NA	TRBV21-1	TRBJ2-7	ASSKGDPYEQY
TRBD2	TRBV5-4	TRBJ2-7	ASSATSGGYEQY
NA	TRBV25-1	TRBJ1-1	ASSFPGQVNTEAF
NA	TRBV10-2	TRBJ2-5	ASSEWQGQETQY
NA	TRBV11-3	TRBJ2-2	ASSLEVNTGELF
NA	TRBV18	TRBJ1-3	ASSVDSGNTIY
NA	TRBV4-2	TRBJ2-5	ASSLRTSETQY
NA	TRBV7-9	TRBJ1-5	ASSFGSNQPQH
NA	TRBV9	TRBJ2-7	ASSVVGGLGYEQY
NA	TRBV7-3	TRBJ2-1	ASSLQSYNEQF
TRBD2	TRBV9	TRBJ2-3	ASSVQETSGRVPADTQY
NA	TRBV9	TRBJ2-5	ASSVGADQETQY
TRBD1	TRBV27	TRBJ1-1	ASSVLQGAGNTEAF
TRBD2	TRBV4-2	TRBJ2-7	ASSETSGPTYEQY
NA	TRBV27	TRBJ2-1	ASSFSSFLRNEQF
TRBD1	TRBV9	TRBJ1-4	ASSGRDRGEKLF
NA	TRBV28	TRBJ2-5	ASSLPQGARETQY
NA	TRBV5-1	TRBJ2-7	ASSKGDTHPPYEQY
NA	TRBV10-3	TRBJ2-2	AIAEEGGTVGELF
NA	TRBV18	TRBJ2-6	ASSPPSRGSGANVLT
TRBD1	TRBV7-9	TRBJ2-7	ASSLEATGAEQY
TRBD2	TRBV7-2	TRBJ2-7	ASSLIREARYEQY
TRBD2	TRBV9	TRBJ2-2	ASSVGAGGRTGELF
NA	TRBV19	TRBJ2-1	ASSIGQGRDEQF
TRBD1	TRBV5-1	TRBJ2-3	ASSFDRVTDTQY
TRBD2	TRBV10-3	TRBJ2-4	AISDTSGVAKNIQY
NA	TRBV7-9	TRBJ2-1	ASSPRPGLRPLYNEQF
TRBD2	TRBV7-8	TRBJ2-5	ASSFAGTSGYETQY
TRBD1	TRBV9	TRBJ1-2	ASSVDRNYGYT
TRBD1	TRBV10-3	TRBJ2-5	AISSAGTAQETQY
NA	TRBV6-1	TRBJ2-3	ASSETIIGGDTQY
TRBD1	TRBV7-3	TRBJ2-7	ASSVTSGQPKLGEQY
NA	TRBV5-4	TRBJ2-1	ASSRGLTNYNEQF
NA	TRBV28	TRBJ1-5	ASSLEVLRAQH
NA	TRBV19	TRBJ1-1	ASSIDGVFNTEAF
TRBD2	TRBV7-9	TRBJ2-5	ASSSFSGLAETQY
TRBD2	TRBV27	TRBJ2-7	ASSLRERYEQY
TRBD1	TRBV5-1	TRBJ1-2	ASSLAVGTGADGYT
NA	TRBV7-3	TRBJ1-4	ASSLSGQGEKLF
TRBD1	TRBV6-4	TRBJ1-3	ASSDSDRGYTGNTIY
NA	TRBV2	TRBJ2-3	ASNGGATDTQY
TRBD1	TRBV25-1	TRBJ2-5	ASSDSGGRETQY
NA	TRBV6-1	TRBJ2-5	ASSEYVVKETQY
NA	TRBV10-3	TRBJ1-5	AISTGPDSNQPQH